Shown below are 24 T cell receptor beta chains from a single sample sequenced in a study of T cell responses to AZD1222 COVID-19 vaccine. Only in-frame clones appear in the TCRdb table, and some are missing; sequencing was by immunoSEQ multiplex PCR. The sample carries around 180,000 clones, 85% to 90% recorded once. Sequencing used peripheral blood, obtained on day 0 of AZD1222 vaccination. The receptors come from an adult in good health.

The chain combines TRBV27 with TRBJ1-5; 9 nucleotides align to TRBD1. V shed 6 bases and J 5 bases; nucleotides not matched to a gene: 14. The CDR3 totals 17 residues. Germline V gene data show CDR1 as MNHEY and CDR2 as SMNVEV (reference sequence). The CDR3 sequence: CASSQRTGTGNDQPQHF. The DNA for the CDR3 is TGTGCCAGCAGCCAAAGAACCGGGACAGGGAATGATCAGCCCCAGCATTTT.

This sequence joins TRBV28 and TRBJ1-1; D is uncertain. Trimming took off 2 bases at V and 6 bases at J, with 13 bases between the two ends. Germline CDR1 reads MDHEN; CDR2 reads SYDVKM. This CDR3 has 14 residues. The CDR3 nucleotides are TGTGCCAGCAGTTTACGAGCTACGGGCGCTGAAGCTTTCTTT. It yields the protein CASSLRATGAEAFF.

This chain links TRBV4-3 with TRBJ1-5; no clear D. There are 15 residues in the CDR3. V was trimmed by 0 bases and J by 1 base, leaving 7 bases between them. Looked up from germline, CDR1 is LGHNA and CDR2 is YSLEER. DNA for the CDR3: TGCGCCAGCAGCCAAGAATCACAGAGCAATCAGCCCCAGCATTTT. This gives the protein CASSQESQSNQPQHF.

The chain is built from TRBV6-5 and TRBJ1-2; D call uncertain. Trimming shortened V by 0 bases and J by 7 bases, and 6 bases separated the two germline ends. Germline V gives CDR1 MNHEY, CDR2 SVGAGI. The CDR3 loop spans 12 amino acids. The DNA for the CDR3 is TGTGCCAGCAGTTACTCGGGTGTTGGCTACACCTTC. Its translation is CASSYSGVGYTF.

V is TRBV4-1 and J is TRBJ2-7, with 8 bases that match TRBD2. The CDR3 extends over 14 amino acids. Losses at the gene ends were 5 bases for V and 5 bases for J; bases not matched to a gene: 8. The germline gives CDR1 MGHRA, CDR2 YSYEKL. Here the CDR3 reads CASSYGGGRDEQYF. CDR3 DNA sequence: TGCGCCAGCAGCTACGGGGGGGGCCGGGACGAGCAGTACTTC.

CDR3 sequence: CASSSTSGTAYEQYF. The CDR3 nucleotides read TGCGCCAGCAGCTCGACTAGCGGGACCGCCTACGAGCAGTACTTC. This chain links TRBV5-1 with TRBJ2-7, with TRBD2 matching 11 bases. CDR1 and CDR2 (germline): SGHRS, YFSETQ. The CDR3 consists of 15 residues. Trimming took 3 bases from V and 2 from J; bases not matched to a gene: 4.

The V call is TRBV28, the J call TRBJ1-2; 10 bases are shared with TRBD1. With V trimmed by 6 bases and J by 4 bases, 8 bases remained unmatched. The CDR3 runs 15 residues. Germline loops: CDR1 MDHEN, CDR2 SYDVKM. DNA of the CDR3: TGTGCCAGCAGGACAGGGGGCGCGGAATCCTATGGCTACACCTTC. Its translation is CASRTGGAESYGYTF.

This CDR3 reads CAASSFSGGANNEQFF. The CDR3 DNA reads as TGCGCCGCCAGCAGTTTCTCCGGGGGGGCCAACAATGAGCAGTTCTTC. This chain connects TRBV10-2 to TRBJ2-1; 8 bases agree with TRBD2. Germline V gene sequence: CDR1 WSHSY, CDR2 SAAADI. The V gene end was trimmed by 11 bases and the J gene end by 5 bases; junction bases not matched to a gene: 17. This CDR3 has 16 amino acids.

The J gene is TRBJ1-5, the V gene TRBV28; 8 nucleotides agree with TRBD1. The trim removed 6 bases at V and 1 base at J, leaving 8 bases unmatched. This CDR3 contains 16 residues. Germline-derived CDR1 and CDR2 are MDHEN and SYDVKM. The CDR3 loop reads CASRGTGFLSNQPQHF. The CDR3 nucleotides are TGTGCCAGCAGAGGGACAGGCTTTTTGAGCAATCAGCCCCAGCATTTT.

V gene TRBV6-4 combines with J gene TRBJ2-1, with D possibly matching TRBD2 (5 bases). Between the trimmed V and J ends, which lost 4 bases and 9 bases, there was a span of 13 bases. This CDR3 region has 13 residues. The germline gives CDR1 MRHNA, CDR2 SNTAGT. The CDR3 sequence: CASSAAGMGEQFF. The CDR3 DNA reads as TGTGCCAGCAGTGCGGCGGGTATGGGTGAGCAGTTCTTC.

On this clone itself: Other DNA sequences within the sample encode an identical CDR3. The chain uses TRBV19 and TRBJ2-7; 7 bases match TRBD1. Germline-derived CDR1 and CDR2 are LNHDA and SQIVND (reference sequence). V dropped 6 bases and J dropped 0; count of bases not matched to a gene: 2. This CDR3 has 13 residues. The CDR3 loop is CASSRDSSYEQYF. In nucleotides, the CDR3 is TGTGCCAGTAGCCGGGACAGCTCCTACGAGCAGTACTTC.

This chain links TRBV6-5 with TRBJ1-2, with 9 positions matching TRBD1. Germline CDR1 and CDR2: MNHEY and SVGAGI. Trimming cost V 5 bases and J 8 bases; bases outside gene matches: 9. CDR3 length: 14 amino acids. In nucleotides, the CDR3 is TGTGCCAGCAGTCCGGACAGGGGCGCGGGAGGCTACACCTTC. Its protein is CASSPDRGAGGYTF.

The chain employs TRBV18 and TRBJ2-7; 7 bases line up with TRBD2. The ends lost 4 bases at V and 3 bases at J; junction bases unmatched: 6. The CDR3 consists of 14 residues. Germline V gene lookup returns CDR1 KGHSH and CDR2 LQKENI. CDR3: CASSRIQRDYEQYF. The CDR3 nucleotides read TGTGCCAGCTCACGAATCCAGCGGGACTACGAGCAGTACTTC.

This chain connects TRBV7-2 to TRBJ1-5, with 12 bases that match TRBD1. Germline-derived CDR1 and CDR2 are SGHTA and FQGNSA. The CDR3 length is 15 residues. The ends lost 0 bases at V and 9 bases at J; junction bases unmatched: 3. CDR3: CASSLAGQGAGPQHF. The CDR3 DNA is TGTGCCAGCAGCTTAGCGGGACAGGGGGCAGGGCCCCAGCATTTT.

CDR3 residues: CASRREHTDTQYF. CDR3 coding DNA: TGTGCCAGCCGACGGGAACACACAGATACGCAGTATTTT. The rearrangement links TRBV7-9 to TRBJ2-3, with D possibly TRBD2 on 5 matching bases. V dropped 8 bases and J dropped 2 bases, with 11 bases sitting between them. Per the germline V gene, CDR1 is SEHNR and CDR2 is FQNEAQ (reference sequence). CDR3 length equals 13 residues.

This rearrangement joins TRBV5-1 to TRBJ2-7, with 11 bases that match TRBD1. The CDR3 has 15 residues. Germline CDR1 reads SGHRS; CDR2 reads YFSETQ. Germline trimming cut 3 bases from V and 7 bases from J; bases unmatched to any gene: 9. In DNA, the CDR3 is TGCGCCAGCAGCTACCCCGGGACAGGGGGTGGTGAGCAGTACTTC. Its protein is CASSYPGTGGGEQYF.

The rearrangement uses TRBV5-1 and TRBJ2-5; tentatively, D is TRBD1 (5 bases). There are 14 residues in the CDR3. V lost 2 bases to trimming and J lost 2 bases, with 10 bases between them. Per germline, CDR1 SGHRS and CDR2 YFSETQ. Here the CDR3 DNA reads TGCGCCAGCAGCTTCGGAGACAGACAAGAGACCCAGTACTTC. Translation gives CASSFGDRQETQYF.

CDR3 nucleotide sequence: TGCGCCAGCAGCCAAAGCTCTACAGATACGCAGTATTTT. Translated: CASSQSSTDTQYF. The genes are TRBV4-3 and TRBJ2-3; D uncertain. The CDR3 runs to 13 residues. Germline V CDR1 and CDR2: LGHNA, YSLEER. Trimming stripped 2 bases from V and 3 bases from J, with 6 bases between.

The genes are TRBV5-4 and TRBJ1-3; no firm D call. V lost 1 base to trimming and J lost 6 bases, with 8 bases between them. Looked up from germline, CDR1 is SGHNT and CDR2 is YYREEE (reference sequence). CDR3 length equals 13 residues. The CDR3, as DNA: TGTGCCAGCAGCTTGAGCACAGCAAACACCATATATTTT. Its protein product is CASSLSTANTIYF.

The gene calls are TRBV25-1 and TRBJ1-2, with 9 bases identical to TRBD1. Germline assignment: CDR1 MGHDK and CDR2 SYGVNS. The CDR3 has 13 amino acids. Unmatched junction bases numbered 4, after V lost 5 bases and J lost 6 bases. The CDR3 here is CASSSGTGNGYTF. CDR3 DNA: TGTGCCAGCAGTTCCGGGACAGGGAATGGCTACACCTTC.

CDR3 nucleotide sequence: TGCGCCAGCAGCTTTCTCCGGGGGAGCTCCTACGAGCAGTACTTC. The encoded protein is CASSFLRGSSYEQYF. The genes are TRBV5-1 and TRBJ2-7; D is perhaps TRBD2 (6 bases). The CDR3 length is 15 residues. V was trimmed by 2 bases and J by 0 bases, leaving 12 bases between them. Germline assignment: CDR1 SGHRS and CDR2 YFSETQ.

V gene TRBV28 combines with J gene TRBJ2-1; D is perhaps TRBD1 or TRBD2 (5 bases each). This CDR3 comprises 15 residues. The V end lost 2 bases, the J end lost 8 bases, and 16 bases lay between the germline ends. Germline-derived CDR1 and CDR2 are MDHEN and SYDVKM. Here the CDR3 DNA reads TGTGCCAGCAGTTTAGGAAGCGGACACATCTATGAGCAGTTCTTC. Amino acid sequence: CASSLGSGHIYEQFF.

The sample holds one count of this clone. The gene calls are TRBV7-2 and TRBJ1-3, with TRBD1 matching 12 bases. The CDR3 contains 16 residues. Per the germline V gene, CDR1 is SGHTA and CDR2 is FQGNSA. Losses at the gene ends were 6 bases for V and 3 bases for J; bases not matched to a gene: 6. The CDR3 DNA reads as TGTGCCAGCAGTCGTCGGGACAGGGGGCTTGGAAACACCATATATTTT. The encoded protein is CASSRRDRGLGNTIYF.

V usage is TRBV6-5 and J usage is TRBJ2-3, with unresolved D. The ends were cut back, 2 bases at V and 5 bases at J, with 2 bases in the middle. Germline CDR1 is MNHEY and CDR2 is SVGAGI. The CDR3 loop spans 11 amino acids. The chain's CDR3 is CASSYGDTQYF. The CDR3 nucleotides are TGTGCCAGCAGTTACGGAGATACGCAGTATTTT.